This T cell receptor beta chain was sequenced for a study of cytomegalovirus exposure and HLA in healthy donors. 60 Vbeta and 13 Jbeta primers were used in PCR. The protocol was immunoSEQ multiplex PCR, while the TCRdb copy is restricted to in-frame clones and leaves out a portion. Of 150,000 to 200,000 clones in the sample, roughly 80% were seen once. The CDR3 sequence is 16 residues long. The V gene end was trimmed by 5 bases and the J gene end by 7 bases; junction bases not matched to a gene: 7. CDR1 and CDR2 from the germline V gene are SGHRS and YFSETQ. Concerning this clone itself: Its antigen is unknown.

Study results and limitations: Cytomegalovirus association was listed for 164 TCR beta chains. Accurate prediction of most subjects' HLA-A and HLA-B alleles from TCR beta sequences was reported. Most observed TCR sequences were rare, whereas some public TCRs were detected in many donors.

This clonotype originated in a woman between 35 and 50 years old in good health and CMV-seropositive. What was sequenced was PBMCs. The rearrangement joins TRBV5-1 to TRBJ2-1; TRBD2 matches at 15 bases. The DNA of the CDR3 is TGCGCCAGCAGTTTACCCGGGACTAGCGGGGGGAATGAGCAGTTCTTC. Protein product: CASSLPGTSGGNEQFF.